This is a list of T cell receptor beta chains from one sample in a study of blood T cell repertoires in COVID-19. Using immunoSEQ multiplex PCR, the repertoire was profiled, and TCRdb retains in-frame clones only, with some absent. The data contain over 50,000 clones, less than 90% of them seen just once; the ten biggest clones take up more than 2.5%. The specimen was peripheral blood. The receptors were gathered from a man between 45 and 60 years old with acute or convalescent COVID-19. Both conserved end residues are part of each CDR3. A D gene is named only where the DNA matches it firmly. Size is omitted from some rows. Given values are once, few, many or a class for expanded clones.

j_call d_call v_call clone_size cdr3_aa cdr3_nt
TRBJ1-5 NA TRBV19 NA CARALARGNQPQHF TGTGCCAGGGCATTGGCCCGGGGCAATCAGCCCCAGCATTTT
TRBJ1-4 NA TRBV30 NA CAWSVSTTNEKLFF TGTGCCTGGAGTGTATCCACAACTAATGAAAAACTGTTTTTT
TRBJ1-1 NA TRBV2 NA CASSPTTEAFF TGTGCCAGCAGCCCTACCACTGAAGCTTTCTTT
TRBJ2-5 TRBD2 TRBV5-1 NA CASSGGLAGGQETQYF TGCGCCAGCAGCGGGGGACTAGCGGGGGGCCAAGAGACCCAGTACTTC
TRBJ2-2 TRBD2 TRBV28 NA CASSPRLAGATGELFF TGTGCCAGCAGTCCCCGACTAGCGGGTGCTACCGGGGAGCTGTTTTTT
TRBJ2-2 NA TRBV11-2 NA CASSLDGELNTGELFF TGTGCCAGCAGCTTAGATGGGGAGTTGAACACCGGGGAGCTGTTTTTT
TRBJ1-1 NA TRBV5-4 once CASSSPAGSEAFF TGTGCCAGCAGCTCCCCCGCTGGCAGTGAAGCTTTCTTT
TRBJ2-4 TRBD1 TRBV2 NA CASKRDRGKNIQYF TGTGCCAGCAAGAGGGACAGGGGTAAAAACATTCAGTACTTC
TRBJ2-3 TRBD2 TRBV11-2 once CASSFPWGGGRLDTQYF TGTGCCAGCAGCTTCCCCTGGGGGGGCGGGAGGCTAGATACGCAGTATTTT
TRBJ2-1 TRBD2 TRBV5-1 NA CASRQTGGGNEQFF TGCGCCAGCAGGCAGACGGGAGGGGGCAATGAGCAGTTCTTC
TRBJ1-1 NA TRBV5-4 NA CASSHDGAGLPTEAFF TGTGCCAGCAGCCACGATGGAGCAGGGCTTCCCACTGAAGCTTTCTTT
TRBJ2-2 TRBD2 TRBV19 medium-sized CASSIRREGNGELFF TGTGCCAGTAGTATCAGGCGGGAGGGAAACGGGGAGCTGTTTTTT
TRBJ1-2 NA TRBV12-3/TRBV12-4 NA CASSLGGLGYTF TGTGCCAGCAGTTTGGGGGGGCTCGGCTACACCTTC
TRBJ2-1 NA TRBV6-5 NA CASSYLGVEQFF TGTGCCAGCAGTTACCTAGGGGTAGAGCAGTTCTTC
TRBJ2-7 NA TRBV11-1 NA CASSTWTELPKEQYF TGTGCCAGCAGCACCTGGACAGAATTACCTAAAGAGCAGTACTTC
TRBJ1-1 NA TRBV30 NA CAWATGFANTEAFF TGTGCCTGGGCTACAGGGTTCGCTAACACTGAAGCTTTCTTT
TRBJ2-4 TRBD2 TRBV18 NA CASSPVAGGPLTKNIQYF TGTGCCAGCTCACCTGTAGCGGGAGGGCCTTTAACCAAAAACATTCAGTACTTC
TRBJ1-1 NA TRBV4-2 NA CASSQGVNTEAFF TGTGCCAGCAGCCAAGGCGTGAACACTGAAGCTTTCTTT
TRBJ2-1 NA TRBV29-1 NA CSVGQSSYNEQFF TGCAGCGTCGGACAGAGCTCCTACAATGAGCAGTTCTTC
TRBJ1-4 TRBD1 TRBV9 NA CASSTTGVANEKLFF TGTGCCAGCAGCACGACAGGGGTGGCTAATGAAAAACTGTTTTTT
TRBJ2-1 TRBD1 TRBV5-1 NA CASSSGQGSSYNEQFF TGCGCCAGCAGCTCGGGACAGGGCTCTTCTTACAATGAGCAGTTCTTC
TRBJ2-5 TRBD1 TRBV19 NA CASSIGTGLGETQYF TGTGCCAGTAGTATCGGGACAGGACTGGGGGAGACCCAGTACTTC
TRBJ2-7 TRBD2 TRBV7-9 NA CASSPGLASYEQYF TGTGCCAGCAGCCCGGGACTAGCCTCCTACGAGCAGTACTTC
TRBJ2-3 TRBD2 TRBV13 NA CASSGPSGGVLGDTQYF TGTGCCAGCAGCGGGCCTAGCGGGGGGGTTCTTGGAGATACGCAGTATTTT
TRBJ2-1 NA TRBV5-8 NA CASSPDTSSYNEQFF TGTGCCAGCAGCCCTGACACAAGCTCCTACAATGAGCAGTTCTTC
TRBJ2-7 NA TRBV5-6 once CASSLLYSSYEQYF TGTGCCAGCAGCTTACTCTACAGCTCCTACGAGCAGTACTTC
TRBJ2-6 NA TRBV5-4 NA CASSGEGNSGANVLTF TGTGCCAGCAGCGGTGAGGGAAACTCTGGGGCCAACGTCCTGACTTTC
TRBJ1-1 NA TRBV12-3/TRBV12-4 NA CASSLRDKAFF TGTGCCAGCAGCCTCCGGGACAAAGCTTTCTTT